The 2 T cell receptor beta chains below come from one sample, sequenced in a study of tumor-infiltrating lymphocytes in localized non-small cell lung cancer. This table comes from immunoSEQ multiplex PCR, and its TCRdb copy is limited to in-frame clones, with some not included. The table records about 23,000 clones, just under 75% of them present only once. The sequencing input was lung tumor tissue. Receptors were obtained from a human donor with non-small cell lung cancer.

In this sample, this clone turned up a few times. This chain links TRBV14 with TRBJ1-2; D is unclear. Germline V gene sequence: CDR1 SGHDN, CDR2 FVKESK. V lost 1 base to trimming and J lost 8 bases, with 8 bases between them. This CDR3 region has 12 residues. The CDR3 coding sequence is TGTGCCAGCAGCCAAGCAGGAGGGGGCTACACCTTC. This translates into CASSQAGGGYTF.

The chain recombines TRBV14 with TRBJ2-2, with unresolved D. Trimming shortened V by 1 base and J by 6 bases, and 18 bases separated the two germline ends. Germline V gives CDR1 SGHDN, CDR2 FVKESK. The CDR3 is made up of 17 amino acids. Written as DNA, the CDR3 is TGTGCCAGCAGCCAAGGGGTTTGGCTTGGACCGTCCGGGGAGCTGTTTTTT. This encodes CASSQGVWLGPSGELFF.